These T cell receptor beta chains were read from a single sample in a study of cytomegalovirus exposure and HLA in healthy donors. The protocol was immunoSEQ multiplex PCR, while the TCRdb copy is restricted to in-frame clones and leaves out a portion. The sample holds roughly 190,000 clones, about four fifths seen once. The sequencing input was PBMCs. The source of these receptors is a woman between 45 and 60 years old in good health and CMV-seropositive. The CDR3 runs from the conserved cysteine through the conserved F or W. D genes are given only for firm matches. The size of a clone is reported for some rows only, either as once, few or many, or as a class for expanded clones.

clone_size	d_call	v_call	j_call	cdr3_aa	cdr3_nt
few	-	TRBV7-6	TRBJ1-3	CASSPGASRNTIYF	TGTGCCAGCAGCCCAGGGGCCTCCAGAAACACCATATATTTT
-	TRBD2	TRBV9	TRBJ2-1	CASSVGTSGGNNEQFF	TGTGCCAGCAGCGTAGGGACTAGCGGGGGCAACAATGAGCAGTTCTTC
-	-	TRBV6-6	TRBJ2-1	CASSPPAPEGEQFF	TGTGCCAGCAGTCCCCCAGCCCCCGAGGGTGAGCAGTTCTTC
-	TRBD1	TRBV7-2	TRBJ2-1	CASSLNLGLLGQGGNEQFF	TGTGCCAGCAGCTTAAATCTTGGGCTACTTGGACAGGGTGGCAATGAGCAGTTCTTC
-	-	TRBV6-6	TRBJ1-6	CASGADYNSPLHF	TGTGCCAGCGGGGCTGATTATAATTCACCCCTCCACTTT
-	-	TRBV30	TRBJ2-1	CAWSGLQGEDEQFF	TGTGCCTGGAGTGGGCTACAGGGTGAGGATGAGCAGTTCTTC
-	TRBD2	TRBV6-1	TRBJ2-1	CASSGRGLAGRNEQFF	TGTGCCAGCAGTGGTAGGGGACTAGCGGGGAGGAATGAGCAGTTCTTC
-	-	TRBV27	TRBJ2-1	CASRPRARRSDEQLF	TGTGCCAGCAGGCCGAGGGCTCGTCGATCGGATGAGCAGCTCTTC
-	-	TRBV7-8	TRBJ2-7	CASSLVGSREQYF	TGTGCCAGCAGCTTAGTGGGTTCTAGGGAGCAGTACTTC
-	-	TRBV7-6	TRBJ2-7	CASSLDGWGGPSYEQYF	TGTGCCAGCAGCTTAGACGGTTGGGGGGGCCCTTCCTACGAGCAGTACTTC
-	-	TRBV5-1	TRBJ1-2	CASSPETGLVGGYTF	TGCGCCAGCAGCCCGGAAACAGGTCTGGTGGGGGGCTACACCTTC
-	TRBD1	TRBV2	TRBJ2-7	CASTWDRVAEQYF	TGTGCCAGCACCTGGGACAGGGTAGCCGAGCAGTACTTC
-	-	TRBV29-1	TRBJ2-3	CSVDTGTRDDWDVAIPDTQYF	TGCAGCGTTGATACGGGGACACGGGACGATTGGGATGTTGCAATCCCAGATACGCAGTATTTT
-	-	TRBV5-1	TRBJ1-1	CASSLVGDLGTEAFF	TGCGCCAGCAGCTTGGTGGGCGATCTTGGCACTGAAGCTTTCTTT
-	TRBD2	TRBV5-1	TRBJ2-1	CASSLAVAGGLNEQFF	TGCGCCAGCAGCCTTGCCGTAGCGGGGGGCCTCAATGAGCAGTTCTTC
-	TRBD1	TRBV5-5	TRBJ1-1	CASSFTGETEAFF	TGTGCCAGCAGCTTTACAGGGGAAACTGAAGCTTTCTTT
few	-	TRBV28	TRBJ1-1	CASSRPVTEAFF	TGTGCCAGCAGTCGCCCGGTGACTGAAGCTTTCTTT
-	-	TRBV4-2	TRBJ2-5	CASSQGTAEETQYF	TGTGCCAGCAGCCAAGGTACGGCGGAAGAGACCCAGTACTTC
-	TRBD2	TRBV30	TRBJ2-5	CAWSVSLVFGTSGGETQYF	TGTGCCTGGAGTGTTAGTTTGGTGTTCGGGACTAGCGGGGGGGAGACCCAGTACTTC